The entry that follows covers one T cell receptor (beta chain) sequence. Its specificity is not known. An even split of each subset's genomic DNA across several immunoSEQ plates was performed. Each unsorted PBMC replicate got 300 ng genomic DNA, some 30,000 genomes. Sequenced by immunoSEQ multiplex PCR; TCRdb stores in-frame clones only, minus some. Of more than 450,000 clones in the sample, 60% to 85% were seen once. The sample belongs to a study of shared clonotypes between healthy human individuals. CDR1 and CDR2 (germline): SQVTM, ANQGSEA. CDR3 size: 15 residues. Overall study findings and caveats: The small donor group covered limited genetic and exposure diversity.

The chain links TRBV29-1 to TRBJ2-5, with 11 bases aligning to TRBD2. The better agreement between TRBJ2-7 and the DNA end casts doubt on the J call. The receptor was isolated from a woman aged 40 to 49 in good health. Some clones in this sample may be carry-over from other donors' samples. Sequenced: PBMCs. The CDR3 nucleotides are TGCAGCGTTTTGGGGACTAGCGGAGCGACCTACGAGCAGTACTTC. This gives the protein CSVLGTSGATYEQYF.